These 7 T cell receptor beta chains were all obtained from the same sample, sequenced in a study of OX40 agonist ivuxolimab in advanced cancers. Profiled with immunoSEQ multiplex PCR; TCRdb holds only in-frame clones, not every one. The table includes 20,000 to 25,000 clones, about 88% detected once. This specimen was CD4+ or CD8+ T cells sorted from blood, taken in a trial of the OX40 agonist ivuxolimab. The receptors shown here come from an adult with an advanced solid tumor such as melanoma, head and neck, liver or kidney cancer.

The chain employs TRBV19 and TRBJ2-7; weak D call: TRBD2 (5 bases). Between the trimmed V and J ends, which lost 3 bases and 3 bases, there was a span of 15 bases. Germline V gene data show CDR1 as LNHDA and CDR2 as SQIVND (reference sequence). The CDR3 covers 15 residues. CDR3 protein: CASSIGPADFYEQYF. The CDR3 region has the DNA TGTGCCAGTAGTATCGGTCCAGCGGACTTCTACGAGCAGTACTTC. Together with reference TRBV19 and TRBJ2-7, the CDR3 gives the full variable domain: DGGITQSPKYLFRKEGQNVTLSCEQNLNHDAMYWYRQDPGQGLRLIYYSQIVNDFQKGDIAEGYSVSREKKESFPLTVTSAQKNPTAFYLCASSIGPADFYEQYFGPGTRLTVT.

The chain carries TRBV2 and TRBJ2-1, with 14 bases that match TRBD2. The CDR3 contains 15 residues. V was clipped by 4 bases and J by 7 bases; unmatched bases: 3. Germline CDR1 is SNHLY and CDR2 is FYNNEI. The CDR3 loop reads CASSAGTSGRNEQFF. In nucleotides, the CDR3 is TGTGCCAGCAGTGCCGGGACTAGCGGGAGAAATGAGCAGTTCTTC. Full variable domain (outside the CDR3, taken from reference TRBV2 and TRBJ2-1): EPEVTQTPSHQVTQMGQEVILRCVPISNHLYFYWYRQILGQKVEFLVSFYNNEISEKSEIFDDQFSVERPDGSNFTLKIRSTKLEDSAMYFCASSAGTSGRNEQFFGPGTRLTVL.

The chain links TRBV6-5 to TRBJ2-7, with D perhaps matching TRBD2 (5 bases). Germline-derived CDR1 and CDR2 are MNHEY and SVGAGI. The CDR3 loop spans 15 amino acids. Deletions cut 6 bases from V and 4 bases from J, with 19 bases between. CDR3 nucleotides: TGTGCCAGCAGATCCCCCCGAGGGCAGGTGTACGAGCAGTACTTC. Protein product: CASRSPRGQVYEQYF.

The sample holds one count of this clone. The chain joins TRBV7-9 to TRBJ1-1; 9 bases match TRBD1. With V trimmed by 5 bases and J by 1 base, 5 bases remained unmatched. Germline loops: CDR1 SEHNR, CDR2 FQNEAQ (reference sequence). This CDR3 has 15 amino acids. The CDR3 coding sequence is TGTGCCAGCAGCGCGGGACAGGGAAAGAACACTGAAGCTTTCTTT. Its translation: CASSAGQGKNTEAFF.

This chain joins TRBV7-7 and TRBJ2-1; a weak D match, TRBD2 (5 bases). Trimming shortened V by 3 bases and J by 4 bases, and 10 bases separated the two germline ends. This CDR3 is 14 amino acids long. Germline CDR1 reads SSHAT; CDR2 reads FNYEAQ (reference sequence). The CDR3 region is CASSLDLGYNEQFF. The CDR3 DNA is TGTGCCAGCAGCTTGGACTTAGGATACAATGAGCAGTTCTTC.

This clone was detected once. V usage is TRBV4-3 and J usage is TRBJ2-3, with 9 bases that match TRBD2. The V segment lost 1 base and the J segment 1 base; nucleotides outside the gene matches: 9. The CDR3 spans 18 residues. CDR1 is LGHNA and CDR2 is YSLEER in the germline V gene. The CDR3 reads CASSQVSAGGPGTDTQYF. CDR3 nucleotides: TGCGCCAGCAGCCAAGTCTCCGCGGGAGGGCCGGGCACAGATACGCAGTATTTT.

The CDR3 region is CASSSPGRPGELFF. The CDR3 DNA reads TGTGCCAGCAGTTCCCCAGGGAGGCCCGGGGAGCTGTTTTTT. The rearrangement uses TRBV5-5 and TRBJ2-2, with D perhaps matching TRBD2 (6 bases). V was pared by 5 bases and J by 6 bases, with 14 bases between. From germline, CDR1 is SGHKS and CDR2 YYEKEE (reference sequence). The length of the CDR3 is 14 residues. Drawing the rest from reference TRBV5-5 and TRBJ2-2, the complete variable domain is DAGVTQSPTHLIKTRGQQVTLRCSPISGHKSVSWYQQVLGQGPQFIFQYYEKEERGRGNFPDRFSARQFPNYSSELNVNALLLGDSALYLCASSSPGRPGELFFGEGSRLTVL.